These 27 T cell receptor beta chains originate from one sample sequenced in a study of cytomegalovirus exposure and HLA in healthy donors. Researchers ran the PCR with 60 Vbeta and 13 Jbeta primers. Method: immunoSEQ multiplex PCR; TCRdb's copy keeps in-frame clones and lacks some. The sample consists of some 140,000 clones, about 70% of them appearing once. Sequencing was carried out using PBMCs. The receptors originated from a man aged 18 to 30 in good health and CMV-seronegative.

The V call is TRBV11-1, the J call TRBJ2-5; D remains unclear. This CDR3 contains 14 residues. Germline CDR1 reads SGHAT; CDR2 reads FQDESV (reference sequence). Between the trimmed V and J ends, which lost 2 bases and 11 bases, there was a span of 18 bases. The CDR3 is CASSLSSPQDEQYF. In nucleotides, the CDR3 is TGTGCCAGCAGCTTATCGTCCCCTCAGGATGAGCAGTACTTC.

The chain employs TRBV5-1 and TRBJ2-2; D unclear. This CDR3 is 12 amino acids long. The V end was cut by 0 bases, the J end by 10 bases, with 7 bases between. Germline V gene lookup returns CDR1 SGHRS and CDR2 YFSETQ. The CDR3 here is CASSLGSMELFF. CDR3 DNA: TGCGCCAGCAGCTTGGGGAGCATGGAGCTGTTTTTT.

The rearrangement joins TRBV27 to TRBJ1-1; 10 nucleotides agree with TRBD1. V shed 3 bases and J 8 bases; nucleotides not matched to a gene: 6. The CDR3 covers 14 residues. Germline V gene sequence: CDR1 MNHEY, CDR2 SMNVEV (reference sequence). The CDR3 DNA follows: TGTGCCAGCAGTTTGGGACAGGGGTTGTTCGAAGCTTTCTTT. Encoded protein: CASSLGQGLFEAFF.

The V call is TRBV5-1, the J call TRBJ2-1; 9 bases map to TRBD1. The CDR3 totals 14 residues. From germline, CDR1 is SGHRS and CDR2 YFSETQ. V lost 4 bases and J lost 7; bases outside the gene matches: 6. The chain's CDR3 is CASSTQGAGNEQFF. For the CDR3, the DNA is TGCGCCAGCAGCACACAGGGGGCAGGGAATGAGCAGTTCTTC. Full variable domain (remainder filled in from reference TRBV5-1 and TRBJ2-1): KAGVTQTPRYLIKTRGQQVTLSCSPISGHRSVSWYQQTPGQGLQFLFEYFSETQRNKGNFPGRFSGRQFSNSRSEMNVSTLELGDSALYLCASSTQGAGNEQFFGPGTRLTVL.

The CDR3 here is CASMREGAYNSPLHF. In nucleotides, the CDR3 is TGTGCCAGCATGAGGGAGGGGGCCTATAATTCACCCCTCCACTTT. The chain joins TRBV5-8 to TRBJ1-6; maybe TRBD1 (6 bases). V lost 6 bases to trimming and J lost 2 bases, with 12 bases between them. The CDR3 runs to 15 residues. Germline CDR1 is SGHTS and CDR2 is YDEGEE.

This chain links TRBV4-2 with TRBJ2-7; D might be TRBD2 (6 bases). The CDR3 loop spans 16 amino acids. Per the germline V gene, CDR1 is LGHNA and CDR2 is YNFKEQ. Trimming took 0 bases from V and 2 from J, leaving 14 bases between them. CDR3 loop: CASSQEEGQLAYEQYF. DNA of the CDR3: TGTGCCAGCAGCCAAGAGGAGGGGCAGCTAGCCTACGAGCAGTACTTC.

CDR3 region: CASSGTGKGDQPQHF. CDR3 sequence (DNA): TGTGCCAGCAGCGGGACAGGGAAAGGCGATCAGCCCCAGCATTTT. This chain uses TRBV7-8 with TRBJ1-5, with 9 positions matching TRBD1. Germline assignment: CDR1 SGHVS and CDR2 FQNEAQ. The CDR3 is made up of 15 amino acids. J lost 5 bases, V lost 5 bases, and 7 bases had no gene match.

The chain recombines TRBV4-1 with TRBJ1-2; 8 nucleotides agree with TRBD1. V gave up 1 base and J gave up 4 bases; unmatched junction bases: 14. The germline V gene encodes CDR1 MGHRA and CDR2 YSYEKL. This CDR3 contains 18 residues. The CDR3 nucleotides are TGCGCCAGCAGCCAAGGATCGGGACAGGTGGGAGAAGGCTATGGCTACACCTTC. It translates to CASSQGSGQVGEGYGYTF.

In DNA form, the CDR3 reads TGTGCCAGCAGTTATACCCGGGACAGAAACTACGAGCAGTACTTC. Protein sequence: CASSYTRDRNYEQYF. The chain carries TRBV7-2 and TRBJ2-7, with TRBD1 matching 7 bases. The V and J ends lost 6 bases and 3 bases, in that order; junction bases with no gene match: 11. The CDR3 totals 15 residues. The germline V gene encodes CDR1 SGHTA and CDR2 FQGNSA.

This clone was recorded a few times. V gene TRBV28 combines with J gene TRBJ2-5, with 7 bases matching TRBD1. The germline V gene has CDR1 MDHEN and CDR2 SYDVKM. The CDR3 runs 17 residues. With 4 bases clipped from V and 7 bases from J, the junction kept 18 bases outside the gene matches. CDR3: CASSSALIWTGTGTQYF. The DNA for the CDR3 is TGTGCCAGCAGTTCCGCCCTAATATGGACAGGCACGGGGACCCAGTACTTC. Full variable domain (outside the CDR3, taken from reference TRBV28 and TRBJ2-5): DVKVTQSSRYLVKRTGEKVFLECVQDMDHENMFWYRQDPGLGLRLIYFSYDVKMKEKGDIPEGYSVSREKKERFSLILESASTNQTSMYLCASSSALIWTGTGTQYFGPGTRLLVL.

The chain recombines TRBV6-4 with TRBJ2-1; 8 bases are a match to TRBD1. The CDR3 has 15 residues. Germline CDR1 is MRHNA and CDR2 is SNTAGT. The V gene end was trimmed by 7 bases and the J gene end by 10 bases; junction bases not matched to a gene: 15. The CDR3 bases are TGTGCCAGCACTGGGGCCGGACAGGGCGGGTGGGAGCAGTTCTTC. This translates into CASTGAGQGGWEQFF.

The V gene is TRBV4-1, the J gene TRBJ2-3; weak D call: TRBD2 (6 bases). The CDR3 totals 15 residues. V was pared by 2 bases and J by 0 bases, with 9 bases between. The germline CDR1 and CDR2 sequences are MGHRA and YSYEKL. CDR3 residues: CASSQPRGSTDTQYF. In nucleotides, the CDR3 is TGCGCCAGCAGCCAACCCCGGGGGAGCACAGATACGCAGTATTTT.

This clone showed up many times. V is TRBV4-2 and J is TRBJ2-3; 10 bases line up with TRBD2. CDR3 length: 16 residues. The V gene end was trimmed by 0 bases and the J gene end by 1 base; junction bases not matched to a gene: 1. Per germline, CDR1 LGHNA and CDR2 YNFKEQ. The CDR3 DNA reads TGTGCCAGCAGCCAAGATCTAGCGGGGGGCACAGATACGCAGTATTTT. It translates to CASSQDLAGGTDTQYF.

V usage is TRBV5-4 and J usage is TRBJ2-7; unclear D gene. Germline V gene lookup returns CDR1 SGHNT and CDR2 YYREEE (reference sequence). The CDR3 consists of 14 residues. Trimming removed 4 bases at V and 2 bases at J, with 13 bases between. CDR3 sequence (DNA): TGTGCCAGCAGCCCAGACAACAATACCTACGAGCAGTACTTC. Protein: CASSPDNNTYEQYF.

The chain joins TRBV27 to TRBJ2-7, with a weak D call TRBD1 (6 bases). V shed 0 bases and J shed 2 bases, with 17 bases lying between them. Germline V gene lookup returns CDR1 MNHEY and CDR2 SMNVEV (reference sequence). The CDR3 consists of 17 residues. DNA of the CDR3: TGTGCCAGCAGTTTATCGAAAGTTCAGGGGCTACCCTACGAGCAGTACTTC. It translates to CASSLSKVQGLPYEQYF.

V gene TRBV4-1 combines with J gene TRBJ1-2; D perhaps matches TRBD1 (6 bases). V was pared by 1 base and J by 5 bases, with 23 bases between. CDR1 MGHRA and CDR2 YSYEKL come from the germline V gene. The CDR3 loop spans 18 amino acids. The CDR3 DNA follows: TGCGCCAGCAGCCAAGGGTCGGGGGGGGCAACAAGGGGATATGGCTACACCTTC. It yields the protein CASSQGSGGATRGYGYTF.

The CDR3 loop is CASSFWDRATEAFF. The CDR3 nucleotides are TGTGCCAGCAGTTTTTGGGACAGAGCTACTGAAGCTTTCTTT. This chain uses TRBV7-9 with TRBJ1-1; 7 bases are shared with TRBD1. The CDR3 is made up of 14 amino acids. Germline-derived CDR1 and CDR2 are SEHNR and FQNEAQ (reference sequence). The V segment lost 6 bases and the J segment 5 bases; nucleotides outside the gene matches: 9. The entire variable domain, with the rest obtained from reference TRBV7-9 and TRBJ1-1, is as follows: DTGVSQNPRHKITKRGQNVTFRCDPISEHNRLYWYRQTLGQGPEFLTYFQNEAQLEKSRLLSDRFSAERPKGSFSTLEIQRTEQGDSAMYLCASSFWDRATEAFFGQGTRLTVV.

The gene calls are TRBV27 and TRBJ2-1; 7 bases are shared with TRBD2. Per germline, CDR1 MNHEY and CDR2 SMNVEV (reference sequence). This CDR3 region has 15 residues. J gave up 8 bases and V 0 bases, and 7 bases lay outside the gene matches. The CDR3 bases are TGTGCCAGCAGTTTATCGTTAGGGGAGGGCGATGAGCAGTTCTTC. It encodes CASSLSLGEGDEQFF.

V and J are TRBV19 and TRBJ1-1; no firm D call. V lost 3 bases and J lost 3, with 20 bases in between. The CDR3 length is 17 residues. The germline V gene has CDR1 LNHDA and CDR2 SQIVND (reference sequence). The CDR3 nucleotides are TGTGCCAGTAGTATTTTTTGGACGGGGAACTGGGACACTGAAGCTTTCTTT. This sequence encodes CASSIFWTGNWDTEAFF. Drawing the rest from reference TRBV19 and TRBJ1-1, the complete variable domain is DGGITQSPKYLFRKEGQNVTLSCEQNLNHDAMYWYRQDPGQGLRLIYYSQIVNDFQKGDIAEGYSVSREKKESFPLTVTSAQKNPTAFYLCASSIFWTGNWDTEAFFGQGTRLTVV.

The chain combines TRBV19 with TRBJ1-3; weak D call: TRBD1 (5 bases). Germline CDR1 is LNHDA and CDR2 is SQIVND (reference sequence). CDR3 length: 14 residues. Trimming took off 4 bases at V and 3 bases at J, with 10 bases between the two ends. The CDR3 DNA reads TGTGCCAGTAGTACGGGGGTATATGGAAACACCATATATTTT. It yields the protein CASSTGVYGNTIYF.

The table lists this clone with a few counts. The genes are TRBV5-1 and TRBJ2-2; 12 bases map to TRBD2. J gave up 0 bases and V 5 bases, and 11 bases lay outside the gene matches. The CDR3 loop spans 19 amino acids. In germline, CDR1 is SGHRS, CDR2 YFSETQ. The CDR3 DNA is TGCGCCAGCAGTTTACTAGCGGGGGGCGATATAACGAACACCGGGGAGCTGTTTTTT. Amino acids: CASSLLAGGDITNTGELFF.

The V and J genes are TRBV6-1 and TRBJ2-1; 10 nucleotides agree with TRBD2. The CDR3 consists of 15 residues. Germline trimming cut 2 bases from V and 9 bases from J; bases unmatched to any gene: 7. The germline gives CDR1 MNHNS, CDR2 SASEGT. CDR3: CASSESLAGALEQFF. The CDR3 nucleotides are TGTGCCAGCAGTGAATCGCTAGCGGGGGCTCTTGAGCAGTTCTTC.

This CDR3 is CASRFGGFGNTIYF. The CDR3 DNA reads as TGTGCCAGCAGGTTTGGGGGCTTTGGAAACACCATATATTTT. This chain links TRBV28 with TRBJ1-3; tentatively, D is TRBD1 (6 bases). The CDR3 covers 14 residues. Germline CDR1 MDHEN, CDR2 SYDVKM. Trimming took off 6 bases at V and 3 bases at J, with 12 bases between the two ends.

The V gene is TRBV4-1, the J gene TRBJ2-3; 7 nucleotides align to TRBD1. Germline V gene data show CDR1 as MGHRA and CDR2 as YSYEKL. J was trimmed by 4 bases and V by 0 bases; bases with no gene match: 7. The CDR3 length is 16 residues. The CDR3 DNA reads as TGCGCCAGCAGCCAAGATCGGGTAGGGACAGCAGATACGCAGTATTTT. This encodes CASSQDRVGTADTQYF.

This clone was observed a handful of times. The chain joins TRBV28 to TRBJ2-1; 10 bases map to TRBD2. V trimming: 2 bases; J trimming: 0 bases; junction bases outside the gene matches: 7. The CDR3 length is 18 residues. Germline assignment: CDR1 MDHEN and CDR2 SYDVKM. CDR3 residues: CASSLNSGGVYSYNEQFF. The CDR3 nucleotides are TGTGCCAGCAGTTTAAACAGCGGGGGGGTCTACTCCTACAATGAGCAGTTCTTC.

The table lists this clone with a few counts. This CDR3 is also generated by other DNA sequences in the sample. The V call is TRBV7-9, the J call TRBJ2-2, with TRBD2 matching 10 bases. With V trimmed by 0 bases and J by 4 bases, 5 bases remained unmatched. The CDR3 spans 17 residues. CDR1 and CDR2 from the germline V gene are SEHNR and FQNEAQ (reference sequence). The CDR3 spells CASSLAPSGGATGELFF. DNA for the CDR3: TGTGCCAGCAGCTTAGCTCCCAGCGGGGGGGCCACCGGGGAGCTGTTTTTT.

The chain joins TRBV2 to TRBJ1-1; 8 nucleotides align to TRBD1. The CDR3 totals 15 residues. J lost 0 bases, V lost 7 bases, and 7 bases had no gene match. Germline V CDR1 and CDR2: SNHLY, FYNNEI. DNA of the CDR3: TGTGCCAGCACGGGGACAGGCATAATGAACACTGAAGCTTTCTTT. This gives the protein CASTGTGIMNTEAFF. Based on the CDR3 plus reference TRBV2 and TRBJ1-1, the full variable domain is EPEVTQTPSHQVTQMGQEVILRCVPISNHLYFYWYRQILGQKVEFLVSFYNNEISEKSEIFDDQFSVERPDGSNFTLKIRSTKLEDSAMYFCASTGTGIMNTEAFFGQGTRLTVV.